This is a list of T cell receptor beta chains from one sample in a study of beta chain features in type 1 diabetes. Produced via immunoSEQ multiplex PCR; TCRdb's table is partial and in-frame only. The sample contains about 700,000 clones, about an eighth of which appear only once. Sequencing used naive CD4+ T cells from blood. These TCRs come from a man aged 18 to 30 with type 1 diabetes. Both conserved end residues are part of each CDR3. A D gene is named only where the DNA matches it firmly. Size is stated for part of the rows, as once, few or many counts, or as a class when the clone is expanded.

abundance: few
j_gene: TRBJ2-7
d_gene: TRBD1
v_gene: TRBV5-5
CDR3aa: CASSPGTGQYEQYF
CDR3nt: TGTGCCAGCAGCCCCGGGACAGGGCAATACGAGCAGTACTTC

abundance: few
j_gene: TRBJ2-3
d_gene: .
v_gene: TRBV29-1
CDR3aa: CSVGVGGQGNTQYF
CDR3nt: TGCAGCGTTGGGGTGGGAGGCCAGGGCAATACGCAGTATTTT

abundance: few
j_gene: TRBJ2-2
d_gene: .
v_gene: TRBV10-3
CDR3aa: CAISESRRGPGELFF
CDR3nt: TGTGCCATCAGTGAGTCGAGGAGGGGGCCCGGGGAGCTGTTTTTT

abundance: .
j_gene: TRBJ1-2
d_gene: .
v_gene: TRBV29-1
CDR3aa: CSALNRGRGYGYTF
CDR3nt: TGCAGCGCCTTAAACCGGGGGAGGGGCTATGGCTACACCTTC

abundance: .
j_gene: TRBJ2-7
d_gene: TRBD1
v_gene: TRBV18
CDR3aa: CASSPGQGHEQYF
CDR3nt: TGTGCCAGCTCACCCGGACAGGGGCACGAGCAGTACTTC

abundance: .
j_gene: TRBJ2-7
d_gene: .
v_gene: TRBV5-1
CDR3aa: CASSPQGPSYEQYF
CDR3nt: TGCGCCAGCAGCCCCCAGGGCCCCTCCTACGAGCAGTACTTC

abundance: few
j_gene: TRBJ2-5
d_gene: TRBD1
v_gene: TRBV5-1
CDR3aa: CASSLPGTVGETQYF
CDR3nt: TGCGCCAGCAGCTTGCCAGGGACAGTCGGAGAGACCCAGTACTTC

abundance: few
j_gene: TRBJ2-4
d_gene: TRBD1
v_gene: TRBV30
CDR3aa: CAFDRGQNIQYF
CDR3nt: TGTGCCTTTGACAGGGGACAAAACATTCAGTACTTC

abundance: few
j_gene: TRBJ2-3
d_gene: .
v_gene: TRBV10-3
CDR3aa: CAISSGLGSDTQYF
CDR3nt: TGTGCCATCTCGTCAGGGTTGGGATCTGATACGCAGTATTTT

abundance: .
j_gene: TRBJ2-3
d_gene: TRBD2
v_gene: TRBV2
CDR3aa: CASSPGTSGASRDTQYF
CDR3nt: TGTGCCAGCAGTCCCGGGACTAGCGGGGCTTCGAGGGATACGCAGTATTTT

abundance: .
j_gene: TRBJ1-6
d_gene: .
v_gene: TRBV28
CDR3aa: CASSFPGGLNSPLHF
CDR3nt: TGTGCCAGCAGTTTCCCCGGGGGCCTCAATTCACCCCTCCACTTT

abundance: few
j_gene: TRBJ1-2
d_gene: .
v_gene: TRBV30
CDR3aa: CASDGDYTF
CDR3nt: TGTGCCTCGGACGGGGACTACACCTTC

abundance: .
j_gene: TRBJ2-3
d_gene: .
v_gene: TRBV30
CDR3aa: CAWKKGITDTQYF
CDR3nt: TGTGCCTGGAAGAAGGGCATCACAGATACGCAGTATTTT

abundance: .
j_gene: TRBJ2-5
d_gene: TRBD2
v_gene: TRBV19
CDR3aa: CASSVGLAGETQYF
CDR3nt: TGTGCCAGTAGTGTGGGACTAGCTGGGGAGACCCAGTACTTC

abundance: .
j_gene: TRBJ1-1
d_gene: .
v_gene: TRBV29-1
CDR3aa: CSVEAGTEAFF
CDR3nt: TGCAGCGTTGAAGCGGGCACTGAAGCTTTCTTT

abundance: .
j_gene: TRBJ2-7
d_gene: TRBD1
v_gene: TRBV18
CDR3aa: CASSPDRSSYEQYF
CDR3nt: TGTGCCAGCTCACCGGACAGGAGCTCCTACGAGCAGTACTTC

abundance: .
j_gene: TRBJ2-7
d_gene: TRBD1
v_gene: TRBV7-6
CDR3aa: CASSGRTGRSEQYF
CDR3nt: TGTGCCAGCAGCGGCCGGACAGGGAGGAGCGAGCAGTACTTC

abundance: few
j_gene: TRBJ1-6
d_gene: TRBD1
v_gene: TRBV7-2
CDR3aa: CASSPDRDRPPLHF
CDR3nt: TGTGCCAGCAGCCCGGACAGGGACAGGCCACCCCTCCACTTT

abundance: .
j_gene: TRBJ2-1
d_gene: TRBD2
v_gene: TRBV7-9
CDR3aa: CATASGASSYNEQFF
CDR3nt: TGTGCCACCGCCAGCGGGGCCAGCTCCTACAATGAGCAGTTCTTC

abundance: .
j_gene: TRBJ1-6
d_gene: .
v_gene: TRBV13
CDR3aa: CASSFQDSPLHF
CDR3nt: TGTGCCAGCAGCTTTCAGGATTCACCCCTCCACTTT

abundance: few
j_gene: TRBJ2-3
d_gene: .
v_gene: TRBV5-6
CDR3aa: CASSLLDTQYF
CDR3nt: TGTGCCAGCAGCTTGTTGGATACGCAGTATTTT

abundance: few
j_gene: TRBJ2-3
d_gene: TRBD2
v_gene: TRBV2
CDR3aa: CASRERGGHTQYF
CDR3nt: TGTGCCAGCAGGGAGCGGGGGGGTCATACGCAGTATTTT

abundance: .
j_gene: TRBJ2-1
d_gene: TRBD2
v_gene: TRBV19
CDR3aa: CATSDPRRGDYNEQFF
CDR3nt: TGTGCCACCAGCGACCCGCGGCGGGGGGACTACAATGAGCAGTTCTTC

abundance: .
j_gene: TRBJ1-2
d_gene: .
v_gene: TRBV30
CDR3aa: CAWTRESYGYTF
CDR3nt: TGTGCCTGGACGAGGGAGAGCTATGGCTACACCTTC

abundance: .
j_gene: TRBJ1-5
d_gene: .
v_gene: TRBV10-3
CDR3aa: CAISEASFRGNQPQHF
CDR3nt: TGTGCCATCAGTGAAGCTAGTTTCAGGGGCAATCAGCCCCAGCATTTT

abundance: few
j_gene: TRBJ1-5
d_gene: .
v_gene: TRBV28
CDR3aa: CASSLGGVDQPQHF
CDR3nt: TGTGCCAGCAGTTTAGGCGGGGTGGATCAGCCCCAGCATTTT

abundance: few
j_gene: TRBJ1-2
d_gene: TRBD1
v_gene: TRBV18
CDR3aa: CASSPGTGSLFYGYTF
CDR3nt: TGTGCCAGCTCACCAGGGACAGGGTCCTTATTCTATGGCTACACCTTC

abundance: few
j_gene: TRBJ1-5
d_gene: .
v_gene: TRBV4-1
CDR3aa: CASSQEDSNQPQHF
CDR3nt: TGCGCCAGCAGCCAAGAGGACAGCAATCAGCCCCAGCATTTT

abundance: .
j_gene: TRBJ2-2
d_gene: TRBD1
v_gene: TRBV7-9
CDR3aa: CASSYDRGVITGELFF
CDR3nt: TGTGCCAGCAGCTACGACAGGGGGGTAATCACCGGGGAGCTGTTTTTT

abundance: .
j_gene: TRBJ1-5
d_gene: .
v_gene: TRBV27
CDR3aa: CASSAGPSWESNQPQHF
CDR3nt: TGTGCCAGCAGTGCGGGGCCCAGTTGGGAGAGCAATCAGCCCCAGCATTTT

abundance: few
j_gene: TRBJ2-1
d_gene: .
v_gene: TRBV27
CDR3aa: CASAGWNEQFF
CDR3nt: TGTGCCAGCGCCGGGTGGAATGAGCAGTTCTTC

abundance: few
j_gene: TRBJ2-3
d_gene: TRBD2
v_gene: TRBV4-1
CDR3aa: CASSLRTTSGGTDTQYF
CDR3nt: TGCGCCAGCAGCCTTCGAACCACTAGCGGGGGCACAGATACGCAGTATTTT

abundance: few
j_gene: TRBJ2-7
d_gene: .
v_gene: TRBV6-5
CDR3aa: CASTKNRGSYEQYF
CDR3nt: TGTGCCAGCACCAAGAACCGGGGCTCCTACGAGCAGTACTTC